The clone carrying this T cell receptor beta chain was seen more than once but under ten times. Its antigen is still unknown. The data are from a study of cytomegalovirus exposure and HLA in healthy donors. The germline gives CDR1 LGHNA, CDR2 YNFKEQ. V lost 1 base, J lost 2 bases, and 5 bases lay in between. The CDR3 contains 13 residues. General study points: A missense variant in DCLRE1C was later tied to TCR beta V- and J-gene trimming. Earlier findings revealed that most TCR beta V segments proved productive either about 87% or about 30% of the time. Some public TCRs appeared in many individuals, while most sequences were rare. The authors later found TCR association rates varying by HLA locus, with DRB1 most and HLA-C fewest.

Primers for the PCR totalled 60 Vbeta and 13 Jbeta. Data came from immunoSEQ multiplex PCR; TCRdb stores just in-frame clones and leaves some out. The data show some 98,000 clones, with roughly a tenth seen just once and around 4.9% held by the top ten. The sequenced sample was PBMCs. This chain links TRBV4-2 with TRBJ1-1; no firm D call. The TCR comes from a man over 45 in good health and CMV-seropositive. As DNA, the CDR3 is TGTGCCAGCAGCCAAGTGCTAAACACTGAAGCTTTCTTT. Its protein is CASSQVLNTEAFF.